A selection of T cell receptor beta chains follows, all from one sample in a study of T cell responses to AZD1222 COVID-19 vaccine. Sequencing used immunoSEQ multiplex PCR; TCRdb keeps in-frame clones, though not all of them. Of some 50,000 clones in the sample, approximately 83% were seen once. Sequenced material: peripheral blood, taken on day 0 of AZD1222 vaccination. All receptors derive from an adult in good health. The CDR3 runs from the conserved cysteine through the conserved F or W. The order of the fields is clone size, V gene, D gene, J gene, CDR3 protein, CDR3 DNA. The D gene is left open where the match is weak. The size entry is marked missing in some rows and otherwise reads once, few, many or a size class.

>NA|TRBV5-1|NA|TRBJ2-7
CASSPRDVLVFEQYF
TGCGCCAGCAGCCCGAGGGACGTCTTGGTTTTTGAGCAGTACTTC
>NA|TRBV10-3|TRBD1|TRBJ1-1
CAISETGAEAFF
TGTGCCATCAGTGAAACAGGGGCTGAAGCTTTCTTT
>NA|TRBV4-3|NA|TRBJ2-4
CASSQAGSVAKNIQYF
TGCGCCAGCAGCCAAGCCGGGTCTGTGGCCAAAAACATTCAGTACTTC
>NA|TRBV27|NA|TRBJ1-2
CASNFVGGANYGYTF
TGTGCCAGCAATTTTGTCGGCGGAGCTAACTATGGCTACACCTTC
>NA|TRBV28|TRBD2|TRBJ2-7
CASSGLAGVYEQYF
TGTGCCAGCAGCGGACTAGCGGGAGTCTACGAGCAGTACTTC
>NA|TRBV21-1|NA|TRBJ1-3
CASSIPPPGNTIYF
TGTGCCAGCAGCATTCCACCCCCCGGAAACACCATATATTTT
>once|TRBV7-2|NA|TRBJ1-1
CASSLTENTEAFF
TGTGCCAGCAGCTTAACAGAGAACACTGAAGCTTTCTTT
>NA|TRBV27|NA|TRBJ1-2
CASSSPQLGGGYTF
TGTGCCAGCAGTTCCCCGCAGCTCGGGGGTGGCTACACCTTC
>NA|TRBV5-8|NA|TRBJ1-2
CASSLPAGYGYTF
TGTGCCAGCAGCTTACCTGCTGGCTATGGCTACACCTTC
>NA|TRBV21-1|NA|TRBJ1-1
CASSKAGTGVPNFGTEAFF
TGTGCCAGCAGCAAGGCCGGGACAGGTGTACCCAATTTCGGAACTGAAGCTTTCTTT
>NA|TRBV10-3|TRBD1|TRBJ1-1
CAISDGKPQGTAVKAFF
TGTGCCATCAGTGACGGAAAGCCACAGGGGACTGCAGTAAAAGCTTTCTTT
>NA|TRBV30|NA|TRBJ1-1
CAWSVAGFTEAFF
TGTGCCTGGAGTGTAGCGGGTTTCACTGAAGCTTTCTTT
>NA|TRBV28|TRBD2|TRBJ2-3
CASSFLAGGVDTQYF
TGTGCCAGCAGTTTCCTAGCGGGAGGTGTAGATACGCAGTATTTT
>NA|TRBV27|NA|TRBJ1-4
CASSLLPGGTNEKLFF
TGTGCCAGCAGTCTGCTTCCGGGGGGCACTAATGAAAAACTGTTTTTT
>once|TRBV27|TRBD1|TRBJ2-7
CASSVMTGGFYEQYF
TGTGCCAGCAGTGTGATGACAGGGGGCTTCTACGAGCAGTACTTC
>NA|TRBV5-1|TRBD2|TRBJ2-2
CASKSVAGGPSTGELFF
TGCGCCAGCAAGTCCGTAGCGGGAGGGCCTAGCACCGGGGAGCTGTTTTTT
>NA|TRBV7-2|NA|TRBJ1-1
CASSDQQGNTEAFF
TGTGCCAGCAGCGATCAACAGGGGAACACTGAAGCTTTCTTT
>NA|TRBV7-3|TRBD1|TRBJ2-1
CASSLTGQGNEQFF
TGTGCCAGCAGCTTAACGGGACAGGGTAATGAGCAGTTCTTC
>NA|TRBV7-3|TRBD2|TRBJ2-1
CASSSMGLAAYNEQFF
TGTGCCAGCAGCTCAATGGGACTAGCGGCCTACAATGAGCAGTTCTTC
>NA|TRBV4-1|NA|TRBJ2-3
CASSQLLVSDTQYF
TGCGCCAGCAGCCAACTACTAGTATCGGATACGCAGTATTTT
>NA|TRBV5-4|TRBD1|TRBJ1-2
CASSLGRGGQNYGYTF
TGTGCCAGCAGCTTGGGTCGAGGGGGACAGAACTATGGCTACACCTTC
>NA|TRBV5-5|TRBD1|TRBJ1-1
CASSFLQGVSTEAFF
TGTGCCAGCAGCTTCTTGCAGGGGGTAAGCACTGAAGCTTTCTTT
>NA|TRBV6-2/TRBV6-3|NA|TRBJ1-5
CASSYRMRASNQPQHF
TGTGCCAGCAGTTACAGGATGAGGGCTAGCAATCAGCCCCAGCATTTT
>NA|TRBV27|NA|TRBJ2-5
CASSLAGLPVTSQETQYF
TGTGCCAGCAGTTTAGCTGGACTCCCCGTGACGTCGCAAGAGACCCAGTACTTC
>NA|TRBV20-1|TRBD2|TRBJ2-1
CSASALSGLAGEYDEQFF
TGCAGTGCTAGTGCCCTCAGTGGGCTAGCGGGAGAATACGATGAGCAGTTCTTC
>once|TRBV5-1|NA|TRBJ1-1
CASSKQGNTEAFF
TGCGCCAGCAGCAAACAGGGGAACACTGAAGCTTTCTTT
>NA|TRBV6-1|NA|TRBJ2-2
CASSELGIFSLGELFF
TGTGCCAGCAGTGAATTGGGTATTTTCAGTCTCGGGGAGCTGTTTTTT
>NA|TRBV7-2|TRBD2|TRBJ2-3
CASSLGLAGGRDTQYF
TGTGCCAGCAGCTTAGGACTAGCGGGAGGACGGGATACGCAGTATTTT
>NA|TRBV21-1|NA|TRBJ2-7
CASSKETPDPSGSQYEQYF
TGTGCCAGCAGCAAAGAAACTCCCGACCCTAGCGGATCACAATACGAGCAGTACTTC
>NA|TRBV24-1|NA|TRBJ2-1
CATSDSAGTPYNEQFF
TGTGCCACCAGTGATTCCGCCGGGACTCCCTACAATGAGCAGTTCTTC
>NA|TRBV30|NA|TRBJ1-2
CAWSDSWGSSGGYTF
TGTGCCTGGTCCGACAGCTGGGGCTCGTCTGGTGGCTACACCTTC
>NA|TRBV7-3|TRBD2|TRBJ2-1
CASSPQGTSGSVDEQFF
TGTGCCAGCAGCCCTCAAGGGACTAGCGGGAGTGTCGATGAGCAGTTCTTC
>NA|TRBV6-5|NA|TRBJ2-7
CASRWGGHSYEQYF
TGTGCCAGCAGGTGGGGGGGACACTCCTACGAGCAGTACTTC
>NA|TRBV3-1/TRBV3-2|NA|TRBJ2-2
CASSQGVQGPGELFF
TGTGCCAGCAGCCAAGGGGTACAGGGTCCCGGGGAGCTGTTTTTT
>NA|TRBV30|NA|TRBJ1-1
CAWSGENEAFF
TGTGCCTGGAGTGGTGAGAATGAAGCTTTCTTT
>NA|TRBV28|TRBD1|TRBJ1-1
CASSLVVATGMNTEAFF
TGTGCCAGCAGTCTTGTCGTGGCGACAGGGATGAACACTGAAGCTTTCTTT
>NA|TRBV23-1|TRBD1|TRBJ1-6
CASSQSKQGGGSPLHF
TGCGCCAGCAGTCAATCGAAACAGGGGGGAGGGTCACCCCTCCACTTT
>NA|TRBV7-6|TRBD2|TRBJ2-7
CASSLNPGLAGEQYF
TGTGCCAGCAGCTTAAATCCCGGACTAGCGGGGGAGCAGTACTTC
>NA|TRBV28|NA|TRBJ1-4
CASSLGGTNEKLFF
TGTGCCAGCAGTTTAGGGGGCACTAATGAAAAACTGTTTTTT
>NA|TRBV7-9|TRBD1|TRBJ1-1
CASSFTGDTEAFF
TGTGCCAGCAGCTTTACAGGGGACACTGAAGCTTTCTTT
>NA|TRBV30|NA|TRBJ2-7
CAWMDSHEQYF
TGTGCCTGGATGGACAGCCACGAGCAGTACTTC
>NA|TRBV7-2|TRBD1|TRBJ1-1
CASSFDRGNTEAFF
TGTGCCAGCAGCTTTGACAGGGGGAACACTGAAGCTTTCTTT
>NA|TRBV15|NA|TRBJ1-1
CATSSRQQAFF
TGTGCCACCAGCTCCAGACAGCAAGCTTTCTTT
>NA|TRBV3-1/TRBV3-2|TRBD1|TRBJ2-1
CASSQEGTGWNEQFF
TGTGCCAGCAGCCAGGAAGGGACAGGGTGGAATGAGCAGTTCTTC